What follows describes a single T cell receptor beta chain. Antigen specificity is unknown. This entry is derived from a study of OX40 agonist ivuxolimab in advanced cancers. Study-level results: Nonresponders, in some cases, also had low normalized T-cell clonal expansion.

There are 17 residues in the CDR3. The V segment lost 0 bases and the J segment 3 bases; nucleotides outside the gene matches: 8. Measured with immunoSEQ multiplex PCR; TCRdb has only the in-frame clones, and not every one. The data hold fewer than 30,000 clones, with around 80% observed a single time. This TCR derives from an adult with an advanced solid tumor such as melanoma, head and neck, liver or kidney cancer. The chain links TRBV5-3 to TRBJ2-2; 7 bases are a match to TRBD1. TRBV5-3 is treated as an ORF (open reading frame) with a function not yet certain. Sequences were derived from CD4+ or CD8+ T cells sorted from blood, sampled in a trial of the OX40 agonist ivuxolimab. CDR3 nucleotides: TGTGCCAGAAGCTTGGAGCTGGGTCAGGGGGACACCGGGGAGCTGTTTTTT. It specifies CARSLELGQGDTGELFF.